Listed here is a single TCR beta chain. Seattle enrolled patients during active infection and tracked them longitudinally. Germline assignment: CDR1 MGHDK and CDR2 SYGVNS. This CDR3 has 14 amino acids. V shed 5 bases and J shed 9 bases, with 19 bases lying between them. In the study's own analysis: Reference gene primers were amplified, and this amplification served to estimate nucleated cell counts. Sequenced by immunoSEQ multiplex PCR; TCRdb stores in-frame clones only, minus some. V and J calls and clone size are those listed in that table; D and trimming were worked out from the DNA. The data contain over 250,000 clones, about 91% of them singletons. The data belong to a study of blood T cell repertoires in COVID-19. Overall study: The United States, Italy and Spain supplied acute and convalescent COVID-19 samples.

The V gene is TRBV25-1, the J gene TRBJ2-5, with D possibly being TRBD2 (5 bases). The specimen was peripheral blood. This TCR was recovered from a person aged 18 to 30 with COVID-19, enrolled during active disease. The CDR3 is CASSPTGIKAAQYF. CDR3 bases: TGTGCCAGCAGTCCAACCGGGATAAAGGCGGCCCAGTACTTC.